Presented here are 17 T cell receptor beta chains from one specimen sequenced in a study of blood T cell repertoires in COVID-19. Data came from immunoSEQ multiplex PCR; TCRdb stores just in-frame clones and leaves some out. The sample has about 200,000 clones, 65% to 90% seen once. Input material: PBMCs or T cells enriched from blood (not recorded which). The receptors stem from a middle-aged woman with acute COVID-19.

The chain links TRBV19 to TRBJ1-2; a possible D gene is TRBD1 (6 bases). Germline CDR1 and CDR2: LNHDA and SQIVND (reference sequence). The ends were cut back, 5 bases at V and 2 bases at J, with 9 bases in the middle. This CDR3 spans 13 amino acids. The CDR3 loop reads CASSWTDNYGYTF. Here the CDR3 DNA reads TGTGCCAGTAGTTGGACAGACAACTATGGCTACACCTTC. Complete variable domain (other parts from reference TRBV19 and TRBJ1-2): DGGITQSPKYLFRKEGQNVTLSCEQNLNHDAMYWYRQDPGQGLRLIYYSQIVNDFQKGDIAEGYSVSREKKESFPLTVTSAQKNPTAFYLCASSWTDNYGYTFGSGTRLTVV.

V usage is TRBV5-4 and J usage is TRBJ2-7, with D tentatively TRBD2 (7 bases). The V gene lost 4 bases and the J gene lost 6 bases, with 20 bases spanning the gap. CDR3 length equals 15 residues. Per germline, CDR1 SGHNT and CDR2 YYREEE (reference sequence). The CDR3 here is CASSPPGGGSSEQYF. In DNA, the CDR3 is TGTGCCAGCAGCCCCCCGGGGGGCGGGAGTTCCGAGCAGTACTTC.

The V and J genes are TRBV21-1 and TRBJ1-3; TRBD1, the table's D call, was not compared with the DNA. TRBV21-1 has pseudogene status. The length of the CDR3 is 16 residues. The CDR3 DNA reads TGTGCCAGCACACACAGGCCGCCAAGCTCTGGAAACACCATATATTTT. The encoded protein is CASTHRPPSSGNTIYF.

The gene calls are TRBV7-9 and TRBJ1-1, with D uncertain. CDR3 size: 14 residues. V was cut by 1 base and J by 3 bases, with 9 bases left in between. Germline CDR1 SEHNR, CDR2 FQNEAQ (reference sequence). The CDR3 nucleotides read TGTGCCAGCAGCTTAGTCCTTTTCGACACTGAAGCTTTCTTT. It yields the protein CASSLVLFDTEAFF. The whole variable domain, filled in from reference TRBV7-9 and TRBJ1-1, reads DTGVSQNPRHKITKRGQNVTFRCDPISEHNRLYWYRQTLGQGPEFLTYFQNEAQLEKSRLLSDRFSAERPKGSFSTLEIQRTEQGDSAMYLCASSLVLFDTEAFFGQGTRLTVV.

The chain links TRBV7-2 to TRBJ2-1; 10 bases line up with TRBD2. Germline V gives CDR1 SGHTA, CDR2 FQGNSA. The CDR3 covers 19 residues. V gave up 6 bases and J gave up 0 bases; unmatched junction bases: 14. In DNA form, the CDR3 reads TGTGCCAGCAGGTCCCTTTCCGGGACTAGCGTGGCCTCCTACAATGAGCAGTTCTTC. Translated: CASRSLSGTSVASYNEQFF.

On this clone: A much larger clone lies a single base off, so this may be a read error. The chain combines TRBV28 with TRBJ1-1, with D possibly TRBD1 on 5 matching bases. The germline CDR1 and CDR2 sequences are MDHEN and SYDVKM. The length of the CDR3 is 13 residues. V lost 0 bases, J lost 4 bases, and 6 bases lay in between. CDR3 region: CASSLWGGTEAFF. The CDR3 nucleotides are TGTGCCAGCAGTTTATGGGGGGGCACTGAAGCTTTCTTT.

V is TRBV7-9 and J is TRBJ1-2; D gene uncertain. The CDR3 runs 14 residues. From germline, CDR1 is SEHNR and CDR2 FQNEAQ (reference sequence). V shed 5 bases and J shed 8 bases, with 18 bases lying between them. The CDR3, as DNA: TGTGCCAGCAGCCCGAGGACTACGTTAAGGGGCTACACCTTC. It translates to CASSPRTTLRGYTF.

V is TRBV19 and J is TRBJ2-1; TRBD2 might be the D (6 bases). Germline loops: CDR1 LNHDA, CDR2 SQIVND (reference sequence). There are 13 residues in the CDR3. The V end was cut by 4 bases, the J end by 6 bases, with 10 bases between. CDR3 DNA sequence: TGTGCCAGTAGTAGCGGGAAGGTCAATGAGCAGTTCTTC. This translates into CASSSGKVNEQFF. The full variable domain, its missing parts supplied by reference TRBV19 and TRBJ2-1, is DGGITQSPKYLFRKEGQNVTLSCEQNLNHDAMYWYRQDPGQGLRLIYYSQIVNDFQKGDIAEGYSVSREKKESFPLTVTSAQKNPTAFYLCASSSGKVNEQFFGPGTRLTVL.

This clone was counted ten times or more. This chain joins TRBV4-2 and TRBJ2-5; D may be TRBD1 (5 bases). The CDR3 is 15 residues long. Germline loops: CDR1 LGHNA, CDR2 YNFKEQ. Trimming cost V 0 bases and J 2 bases, with 10 bases left between them. CDR3: CASSQDRPGQETQYF. The CDR3 DNA follows: TGTGCCAGCAGCCAAGATCGCCCAGGGCAAGAGACCCAGTACTTC.

V and J are TRBV2 and TRBJ1-3, with 7 bases lining up with TRBD1. The CDR3 length is 14 residues. V was clipped by 5 bases and J by 3 bases; unmatched bases: 4. Germline loops: CDR1 SNHLY, CDR2 FYNNEI. CDR3 bases: TGTGCCAGCAGTCGGGACAGCCTTGGAAACACCATATATTTT. Translation: CASSRDSLGNTIYF.

The rearrangement links TRBV28 to TRBJ1-3; D ambiguous. V was clipped by 6 bases and J by 3 bases, with 12 bases between them. Germline CDR1 and CDR2: MDHEN and SYDVKM. This CDR3 is 14 amino acids long. CDR3 bases: TGTGCCAGCAGGGGCTCAGGAGGTGGAAACACCATATATTTT. Translating it yields CASRGSGGGNTIYF.

The rearrangement joins TRBV28 to TRBJ2-3, with 9 positions matching TRBD2. Germline CDR1 and CDR2: MDHEN and SYDVKM. The CDR3 spans 17 residues. Trimming took 5 bases from V and 3 from J; bases not matched to a gene: 12. The CDR3: CASSIPTGGRGTDTQYF. The CDR3 DNA sequence: TGTGCCAGCAGTATCCCGACTGGCGGGAGGGGTACAGATACGCAGTATTTT.

This sequence joins TRBV27 and TRBJ1-5; 7 bases match TRBD1. The germline V gene encodes CDR1 MNHEY and CDR2 SMNVEV (reference sequence). V was clipped by 6 bases and J by 2 bases; unmatched bases: 10. This CDR3 comprises 16 residues. CDR3 loop: CASSGGGGRGNQPQHF. The CDR3 DNA reads TGTGCCAGCAGCGGAGGGGGCGGGCGAGGCAATCAGCCCCAGCATTTT.

A word on this clone: The junction differs from germline at one of its ends, possibly a read error. This same CDR3 is encoded by further DNA sequences in the sample. V gene TRBV5-4 combines with J gene TRBJ1-3, with no clear D. Germline V gene lookup returns CDR1 SGHNT and CDR2 YYREEE (reference sequence). CDR3 length: 14 residues. The CDR3, as DNA: TGTGCCAGCAGCTTCAACAGTCTTGGAAATACCATATATTTT. Encoded protein: CASSFNSLGNTIYF. Complete variable domain (other parts from reference TRBV5-4 and TRBJ1-3): ETGVTQSPTHLIKTRGQQVTLRCSSQSGHNTVSWYQQALGQGPQFIFQYYREEENGRGNFPPRFSGLQFPNYSSELNVNALELDDSALYLCASSFNSLGNTIYFGEGSWLTVV.

The chain recombines TRBV10-2 with TRBJ2-7; maybe TRBD2 (6 bases). Trimming stripped 0 bases from V and 2 bases from J, with 11 bases between. CDR3 length: 15 residues. Germline V gene sequence: CDR1 WSHSY, CDR2 SAAADI. The CDR3 DNA reads as TGCGCCAGCAGTGAGTCGGATAGCGGAACCTACGAGCAGTACTTC. It codes for CASSESDSGTYEQYF.

The chain links TRBV3-1 (or the pseudogene TRBV3-2) to TRBJ2-1, with TRBD2 matching 9 bases. The CDR3 is 20 residues long. Germline V CDR1 and CDR2: LGHDT, YNNKEL (reference sequence). V dropped 2 bases and J dropped 0; count of bases not matched to a gene: 14. DNA for the CDR3: TGTGCCAGCAGCCAAAGCCGGTGGAATTTAGCGGGAGCCTCCTACAATGAGCAGTTCTTC. It is translated as CASSQSRWNLAGASYNEQFF.

V and J are TRBV5-1 and TRBJ1-1, with TRBD1 matching over 7 bases. V lost 1 base to trimming and J lost 3 bases; unmatched junction nucleotides: 0. Germline CDR1 and CDR2: SGHRS and YFSETQ. The CDR3 has 13 amino acids. CDR3 DNA sequence: TGCGCCAGCAGCTTGACAGGGGACACTGAAGCTTTCTTT. This gives the protein CASSLTGDTEAFF. The complete variable domain, with remaining parts taken from reference TRBV5-1 and TRBJ1-1, reads KAGVTQTPRYLIKTRGQQVTLSCSPISGHRSVSWYQQTPGQGLQFLFEYFSETQRNKGNFPGRFSGRQFSNSRSEMNVSTLELGDSALYLCASSLTGDTEAFFGQGTRLTVV.